Listed below are T cell receptor beta chains from one sample, sequenced in a study of blood T cell repertoires in COVID-19. The protocol was immunoSEQ multiplex PCR, while the TCRdb copy is restricted to in-frame clones and leaves out a portion. The sample shows approximately 170,000 clones, under 85% of them seen only once. Specimen: peripheral blood. Receptors were obtained from an older man who had recovered from COVID-19. Each CDR3 is given with its conserved first and last residue. Some rows mark clone size as missing; the rest say once, few, many or name a class of expanded clone.

CDR3aa: CASSLGGTAGYNEQFF; v_gene: TRBV11-3; abundance: -
CDR3aa: CASSLQPYEQYF; v_gene: TRBV5-6; abundance: -
CDR3aa: CASSLEVGAPTGELFF; v_gene: TRBV7-9; abundance: -
CDR3aa: CASRSGQAQETQYF; v_gene: TRBV5-4; abundance: few
CDR3aa: CASSSSTSEETQYF; v_gene: TRBV21-1; abundance: -
CDR3aa: CASSQGPSSGANVLTF; v_gene: TRBV4-3; abundance: -
CDR3aa: CASSLAPGITGELFF; v_gene: TRBV11-2; abundance: -
CDR3aa: CASSLRPGTGTQYF; v_gene: TRBV27; abundance: -
CDR3aa: CASSDITSGRRDEQFF; v_gene: TRBV5-1; abundance: -
CDR3aa: CASSHLVGGHAEAFF; v_gene: TRBV14; abundance: -
CDR3aa: CASSPGLRWKNGYTF; v_gene: TRBV4-3; abundance: -
CDR3aa: CASSLSGGIYGYTF; v_gene: TRBV28; abundance: -
CDR3aa: CASSGGTSGTTDTQYF; v_gene: TRBV5-1; abundance: once
CDR3aa: CATSSNRRLRSYEQYF; v_gene: TRBV15; abundance: -
CDR3aa: CASSLHRGTDTQYF; v_gene: TRBV5-5; abundance: -
CDR3aa: CATSRDRRTGFSGQYF; v_gene: TRBV15; abundance: -
CDR3aa: CAIRDSPLSGANVLTF; v_gene: TRBV10-3; abundance: once
CDR3aa: CASSLTPGSSGANVLTF; v_gene: TRBV11-2; abundance: -
CDR3aa: CASSQPAGLAANNEQFF; v_gene: TRBV11-2; abundance: few
CDR3aa: CATSGAGGGNQPQHF; v_gene: TRBV15; abundance: -